The 22 T cell receptor beta chains reported below all come from one sample, sequenced in a study of beta chain features in type 1 diabetes (dated by TCRdb to the late 2010s). Their target antigens are unknown. Points the paper makes about the study in general: Type 1 diabetes patients showed a moderate but significant shortening of TCRB CDR3 length in all four CD4+ subsets.

The library was prepared using the immunoSEQ multiplex PCR assay. The entire isolated RNA was reverse transcribed using the High Capacity cDNA Reverse Transcription Kit, and thus expressed TCRB transcripts were sequenced. TCRdb obtained this table from immuneACCESS and retained in-frame rearrangements with V and J assigned. These tables miss some clones; where compared with another copy, unresolved V genes account for less than half of the shortfall, and the remainder is unexplained. The sample table shows 500,000 to 850,000 clones, and around 15% are seen once. Roughly 0.04% of the sample comes from the top ten. What was sequenced was naive CD4+ T cells from blood. The cell subset or site label of this sample denotes: true naive CD4+ T cells. The receptor set was obtained from a man aged 18 to 29 with type 1 diabetes.

V usage is TRBV6-5 and J usage is TRBJ2-1; D call uncertain. CDR3 length: 14 amino acids. The V gene's germline CDR1 is MNHEY and CDR2 SVGAGI. V was shortened by 0 bases and J by 8 bases, with 11 bases between the two germline ends. CDR3 sequence: CASSYSTRGDEQFF. The CDR3 DNA reads TGTGCCAGCAGTTACTCGACTCGAGGCGATGAGCAGTTCTTC.

The chain joins TRBV4-2 to TRBJ1-1, with 7 positions matching TRBD1. This CDR3 has 15 amino acids. Germline loops: CDR1 LGHNA, CDR2 YNFKEQ. With 0 bases clipped from V and 3 bases from J, the junction kept 4 bases outside the gene matches. The CDR3 here is CASSQDRGTDTEAFF. In DNA form, the CDR3 reads TGTGCCAGCAGCCAAGACAGGGGGACGGACACTGAAGCTTTCTTT.

This clone was seen a few times. V is TRBV29-1 and J is TRBJ2-2; D is undetermined. The germline V gene has CDR1 SQVTM and CDR2 ANQGSEA. The CDR3 is 13 residues long. V was pared by 1 base and J by 4 bases, with 7 bases between. The DNA of the CDR3 is TGCAGCGTTGAAGGGTTACTCACCGGGGAGCTGTTTTTT. Protein sequence: CSVEGLLTGELFF.

This clone came up a few times. This sequence joins TRBV5-5 and TRBJ2-6; D gene unclear. This CDR3 contains 15 residues. Trimming cost V 2 bases and J 2 bases, with 8 bases left between them. Germline CDR1 is SGHKS and CDR2 is YYEKEE (reference sequence). The CDR3: CASSFLGTGANVLTF. For the CDR3, the DNA is TGTGCCAGCAGCTTCTTAGGGACTGGGGCCAACGTCCTGACTTTC.

This clone was counted a few times. This chain joins TRBV9 and TRBJ2-2; D is unresolved. Germline V gene data show CDR1 as SGDLS and CDR2 as YYNGEE. V lost 1 base to trimming and J lost 4 bases, with 11 bases between them. This CDR3 spans 15 amino acids. CDR3 amino acids: CASSVMGFGTGELFF. CDR3 coding DNA: TGTGCCAGCAGCGTAATGGGTTTCGGCACCGGGGAGCTGTTTTTT.

This clone has a single count. The rearrangement joins TRBV7-2 to TRBJ2-7, with TRBD1 matching over 9 bases. Trimming cost V 8 bases and J 5 bases; bases outside gene matches: 13. The CDR3 contains 15 residues. Germline CDR1 SGHTA, CDR2 FQGNSA. The CDR3 nucleotides read TGTGCCAGCCGCCCTGGGCGGGGACAGGGACACGAGCAGTACTTC. It codes for CASRPGRGQGHEQYF.

This clone occurred a few times. The rearrangement uses TRBV7-2 and TRBJ2-1; possibly TRBD1 or TRBD2 for D (5 bases each). The CDR3 totals 15 residues. Trimming shortened V by 6 bases and J by 3 bases, and 15 bases separated the two germline ends. CDR1 is SGHTA, CDR2 FQGNSA, per germline. The CDR3 region is CASSTPGRDYNEQFF. The CDR3 bases are TGTGCCAGCAGTACTCCGGGACGGGACTACAATGAGCAGTTCTTC.

Only a few counts were recorded for this clone. The chain couples TRBV29-1 to TRBJ1-1; 10 bases line up with TRBD1. V trimming: 7 bases; J trimming: 4 bases; junction bases outside the gene matches: 0. This CDR3 is 11 amino acids long. Germline V lookup: CDR1 SQVTM, CDR2 ANQGSEA. This chain's CDR3 is CSGDRGTEAFF. DNA of the CDR3: TGCAGCGGGGACAGGGGCACTGAAGCTTTCTTT. The full variable domain, in which reference TRBV29-1 and TRBJ1-1 provide the parts outside the CDR3, is SAVISQKPSRDICQRGTSLTIQCQVDSQVTMMFWYRQQPGQSLTLIATANQGSEATYESGFVIDKFPISRPNLTFSTLTVSNMSPEDSSIYLCSGDRGTEAFFGQGTRLTVV.

There are a few counts of this clone. J is TRBJ2-5 and V is TRBV6-1; 7 bases map to TRBD1. Germline CDR1 and CDR2: MNHNS and SASEGT. V lost 9 bases to trimming and J lost 5 bases; unmatched junction nucleotides: 9. This CDR3 is built from 13 residues. CDR3 DNA sequence: TGTGCCAGGGCGACAGGGTTCGGGGAGACCCAGTACTTC. Its protein product is CARATGFGETQYF.

This clone occurred a few times. The rearrangement links TRBV7-2 to TRBJ2-7, with TRBD1 matching over 8 bases. J was trimmed by 3 bases and V by 11 bases; bases with no gene match: 3. Germline CDR1 SGHTA, CDR2 FQGNSA. This CDR3 is built from 11 residues. CDR3 DNA sequence: TGTGCCGCCGGGACAGGCTACGAGCAGTACTTC. Residues: CAAGTGYEQYF.

The CDR3 spells CASSLGTAGTTRLQETQYF. In nucleotides, the CDR3 is TGTGCCAGCAGCTTGGGGACCGCCGGGACTACAAGATTACAAGAGACCCAGTACTTC. The rearrangement uses TRBV5-6 and TRBJ2-5; 7 positions match TRBD2. Germline V lookup: CDR1 SGHDT, CDR2 YYEEEE. Unmatched junction bases numbered 16, after V lost 0 bases and J lost 2 bases. The CDR3 is 19 amino acids. Full variable domain (missing parts from reference TRBV5-6 and TRBJ2-5): DAGVTQSPTHLIKTRGQQVTLRCSPKSGHDTVSWYQQALGQGPQFIFQYYEEEERQRGNFPDRFSGHQFPNYSSELNVNALLLGDSALYLCASSLGTAGTTRLQETQYFGPGTRLLVL.

The chain couples TRBV19 to TRBJ2-7; tentatively, D is TRBD1 or TRBD2 (6 bases each). Germline CDR1 is LNHDA and CDR2 is SQIVND (reference sequence). The CDR3 is 17 residues long. The V end lost 5 bases, the J end lost 3 bases, and 23 bases lay between the germline ends. CDR3 DNA sequence: TGTGCCAGTAGTGTTAGGGCAGGGGAGGCAGAAGTCTACGAGCAGTACTTC. Protein product: CASSVRAGEAEVYEQYF. Supplemented by reference TRBV19 and TRBJ2-7, the full variable domain reads DGGITQSPKYLFRKEGQNVTLSCEQNLNHDAMYWYRQDPGQGLRLIYYSQIVNDFQKGDIAEGYSVSREKKESFPLTVTSAQKNPTAFYLCASSVRAGEAEVYEQYFGPGTRLTVT.

V gene TRBV4-3 combines with J gene TRBJ2-7, with 9 bases aligning to TRBD1. CDR1 is LGHNA, CDR2 YSLEER, per germline. V dropped 4 bases and J dropped 6; count of bases not matched to a gene: 7. CDR3 length equals 14 residues. The CDR3 sequence is CASSLARQGGEQYF. The CDR3 DNA reads TGCGCCAGCAGCCTCGCCCGACAGGGGGGCGAGCAGTACTTC.

Of note for this clone: Other DNA sequences from this sample encode an identical CDR3 as well. The chain carries TRBV18 and TRBJ2-7; 11 nucleotides agree with TRBD1. The V segment lost 6 bases and the J segment 4 bases; nucleotides outside the gene matches: 5. This CDR3 region has 14 residues. Germline V CDR1 and CDR2: KGHSH, LQKENI. DNA of the CDR3: TGTGCCAGCTCCCCCGGGACAGGGGGGTACGAGCAGTACTTC. This sequence encodes CASSPGTGGYEQYF.

This clone was seen only a few times. The rearrangement joins TRBV4-2 to TRBJ2-7; TRBD1 agrees at 8 bases. CDR1 is LGHNA and CDR2 is YNFKEQ in the germline V gene. The CDR3 covers 16 residues. After removal of 0 bases from V and 0 bases from J, the junction contained 4 bases not matched to a gene. The chain's CDR3 is CASSQDVQGVSYEQYF. The CDR3 DNA is TGTGCCAGCAGCCAAGATGTACAGGGGGTCTCCTACGAGCAGTACTTC.

The rearrangement joins TRBV4-3 to TRBJ2-2, with TRBD1 matching over 8 bases. The CDR3 covers 14 residues. With 2 bases clipped from V and 7 bases from J, the junction kept 3 bases outside the gene matches. Germline V CDR1 and CDR2: LGHNA, YSLEER. CDR3: CASSQRTGFGELFF. The CDR3 nucleotides read TGCGCCAGCAGCCAAAGGACAGGGTTCGGGGAGCTGTTTTTT.

This clone has only a few counts. This chain joins TRBV28 and TRBJ2-3; 11 bases match TRBD2. V dropped 4 bases and J dropped 0; count of bases not matched to a gene: 9. Germline V gene data show CDR1 as MDHEN and CDR2 as SYDVKM. This CDR3 comprises 18 residues. CDR3 in amino acids: CASSSSRTSGLSTDTQYF. The CDR3 DNA reads as TGTGCCAGCAGTTCCTCGAGGACTAGCGGGCTTAGCACAGATACGCAGTATTTT.

The genes are TRBV7-2 and TRBJ1-4, with 9 positions matching TRBD1. V lost 5 bases, J lost 8 bases, and 6 bases stayed unmatched. This CDR3 is 14 amino acids long. The germline V gene encodes CDR1 SGHTA and CDR2 FQGNSA. The CDR3 DNA reads as TGTGCCAGCAGCGTGGGACAGGGACCCGAAAAACTGTTTTTT. It specifies CASSVGQGPEKLFF.

The rearrangement links TRBV29-1 to TRBJ2-7, with TRBD1 matching over 9 bases. Germline values: CDR1 SQVTM, CDR2 ANQGSEA. Losses at the gene ends were 6 bases for V and 2 bases for J; bases not matched to a gene: 14. The CDR3 covers 16 residues. Here the CDR3 reads CSVRPNAGTGPYEQYF. Here the CDR3 DNA reads TGCAGCGTGCGCCCGAACGCCGGGACAGGGCCCTACGAGCAGTACTTC.

V usage is TRBV29-1 and J usage is TRBJ1-2, with D unclear. CDR3 length: 14 residues. CDR1 SQVTM and CDR2 ANQGSEA come from the germline V gene. Trimming pared 4 bases from V and 4 bases from J, leaving 16 bases between. The CDR3 sequence is CSVVALHRGYGYTF. Written as DNA, the CDR3 is TGCAGCGTTGTGGCCCTGCACCGAGGCTATGGCTACACCTTC.

The chain recombines TRBV19 with TRBJ1-2; weak D call: TRBD1 (5 bases). From germline, CDR1 is LNHDA and CDR2 SQIVND (reference sequence). The CDR3 length is 13 residues. V was clipped by 10 bases and J by 3 bases, with 15 bases between them. The CDR3 DNA reads as TGTGCCACCGTGAAGGGAGGGGACTATGGCTACACCTTC. Its translation is CATVKGGDYGYTF.

The chain employs TRBV30 and TRBJ1-1, with TRBD1 matching over 9 bases. CDR3 size: 15 residues. The germline V gene has CDR1 GTSNPN and CDR2 SVGIG (reference sequence). J lost 2 bases, V lost 4 bases, and 8 bases had no gene match. CDR3 DNA sequence: TGTGCCTGGATTTCCTCGACAGGGGGAAACACTGAAGCTTTCTTT. It translates to CAWISSTGGNTEAFF.